The sequence of this T cell receptor beta chain was determined in a study of shared clonotypes between healthy human individuals (dated by TCRdb to 2020 to 2021). Regarding the complete study: The cohort comprised a couple of women and a few men aged 18 to 49 years. For each donor, CD4 naive and CD4 memory were each given three plates, CD8 naive was given two plates, and CD8 memory was given one plate. To estimate repertoire size and how much clonotypes are shared between individuals, the study performed deep sequencing of blood TCR repertoires from 4 to 6 healthy adults. To increase sequencing depth and limit assay-specific biases, different laboratories used diverse techniques to prepare libraries and sequence TCR repertoires. Per donor, leukapheresis produced somewhere between about 0.85 and 10 billion PBMCs.

The germline V gene gives CDR1 as MNHNS and CDR2 as SASEGT. The CDR3, from cysteine to phenylalanine, totals 14 residues. The CDR3 DNA has 42 bases and is translated from base 1. V is shortened by 2 bases, J by 2 bases, and the region joining them spans 10 bases. On the study overall, not on this receptor specifically: Based on pairwise subsampling, the degree of clonotype sharing among donors was expected to be affected by sequencing depth. Because the study included only a small number of donors, the genetic and exposure-history diversity represented was limited. Even with the large sequencing depth, rarefaction of the sorted-subset datasets indicated that sequencing was incomplete. Sampling was limited to blood, and TCR repertoires in tissue likely differ from TCR repertoires in blood. When several donors were compared, the shared fraction of clonotypes was around 5.1% for naive CD4, 3.5% to 4% for naive CD8, 2.3% for memory CD4, and 0.4% for memory CD8. Higher generation probabilities were observed for clonotypes shared by all four sorted-subset donors than for non-shared clonotypes. Naive subsets generally had larger estimated clonotype richness than memory subsets.

For the CD8 naive samples, CD45RO-negative cells were positively selected for CCR7, yielding a CD45RA+CCR7+ population from which TemRA cells were excluded. The donors were healthy, HIV-negative adults with no recently reported acute infections or vaccinations. Only Caucasian adults living in Nashville, Tennessee, USA were represented among the donors. After blood collection by leukapheresis, PBMCs were isolated using Ficoll-Histopaque density gradient centrifugation and then cryopreserved in the vapor phase of liquid nitrogen. Purity and quantity of every magnetically sorted T cell population were checked by analytical flow cytometry. Genomic DNA was isolated from each sorted fraction and quantified by UV absorbance on a Nanodrop 2000c. TCR CDR3 regions were amplified from genomic DNA by multiplex PCR using the deep immunoSEQ assay. For each cell subset, the extracted genomic DNA was distributed evenly across all wells of several immunoSEQ 96-well plates, and each plate served as one replicate. For sorted subsets, 200 to 250 ng of genomic DNA, equivalent to some 30,000 T cell genomes, went into each replicate PCR. Purified libraries were measured with a Qubit 3.0 fluorometer, size-checked on a Bioanalyzer 2100, and measured again with the KAPA Library Quantification kit. Each immunoSEQ 96-well plate was sequenced on its own single-read 150-cycle Illumina NextSeq 550 flow cell. As for how the authors treated the data: Because the immunoSEQ output held only junctional sequences and lacked quality scores, the filtering could not match the filtering applied to full-length reads. To assign V/J genes and CDR3, sequences were annotated against IMGT germline references using PyIR, a Python wrapper for IgBLAST v1.9. Any read was removed if the V/J assignment was weak (E-value above 1e-6), the CDR3 was missing, or the read contained stop codons, out-of-frame junctions, or ambiguous translated residues. V3J clonotypes were defined as sequences sharing an identical inferred V gene, J gene, and CDR3 amino acid sequence. Percentage overlap between repertoires was calculated by dividing the number of shared unique clonotypes by the size of the smaller repertoire. RTK rarefaction, the Chao1 estimator, and Recon v2.1 estimates of unobserved clonotypes were used to assess repertoire richness. Generation probabilities were computed with OLGA for all TCRbeta clonotypes obtained by the gDNA method from several donors. TCRdb re-hosts the immuneACCESS table, in-frame sequences only. Its copies lack some clones; in the studies checked, an unresolved V gene accounts for under half of them, and the cause for the rest is not known. V and J calls plus clone size are reproduced from that table; the DNA served to infer D and trimming. The sample records about 2.1 million clones, approximately 92% of which are singletons. The top ten constitute over 1.5% of the sample.

To note about this clone: There is no known antigen for this receptor. The input lacks base qualities; no much larger clone sits a single base away.

Recombination connected TRBV6-1 to TRBJ2-7; the D segment cannot be called with confidence. This receptor was obtained from a man aged 18 to 29 in good health. Some clones in this sample may be carry-over from other donors' samples. The sequencing input was naive CD8+ T cells from PBMCs. Interpreted using the paper, the cell subset or site label stands for: CD45RA+CCR7+. CDR3 reads: CASSESLPAYEQYF. The nucleotides are TGTGCCAGCAGTGAAAGCCTGCCAGCCTACGAGCAGTACTTC.